The present TCR beta chain was sequenced within a study of regulatory T cells in long-lasting Graves disease. The study's findings and limits: More public clonotypes were shared by persistent patients (fewer than 3,000) than by new patients (approximately 990).

With iRepertoire HTBI primers and Arm-PCR of CDR3 regions, TCR beta libraries were built. TCRdb ran MiXCR on the multiplex PCR reads and lists one entry per CDR3 protein. The sample has about 620,000 distinct CDR3 sequences, approximately 15% seen once. The time point is: newly diagnosed GD, antithyroid drugs for less than 3 months. The TCR library used RNA extracted from PBMCs. V lost 0 bases and J 7 bases, leaving 10 bases between the germline ends. Germline V gene lookup returns CDR1 SQVTM and CDR2 ANQGSEA. The CDR3 sequence is 12 residues long. Details on this clonotype: Its antigen remains unknown.

In addition, the sample was reused for a study of T cells in Graves' hyperthyroidism and ophthalmopathy. That paper states: Subjects aged 18 to 65 presented with newly diagnosed hyperthyroidism of less than 2 months' duration.

Sequenced here: peripheral blood mononuclear cells (PBMCs), sampled at new diagnosis, from a patient treated with antithyroid drugs. V usage is TRBV29-1 and J usage is TRBJ2-7; the D is unclear. The source of this sequence is a woman in her thirties with Graves disease. The CDR3 DNA reads TGCAGCGTTGAAGATCCAGTGGAAGAGCAGTACTTC. As protein: CSVEDPVEEQYF.